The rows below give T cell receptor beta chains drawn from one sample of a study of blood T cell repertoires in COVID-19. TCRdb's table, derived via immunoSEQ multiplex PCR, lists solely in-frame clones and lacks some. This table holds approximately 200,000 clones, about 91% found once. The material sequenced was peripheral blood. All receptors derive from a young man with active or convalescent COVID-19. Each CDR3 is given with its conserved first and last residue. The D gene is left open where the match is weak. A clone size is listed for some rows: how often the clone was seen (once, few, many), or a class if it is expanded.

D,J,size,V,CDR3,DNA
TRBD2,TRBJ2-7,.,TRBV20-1,CRSGSFYEQYF,TGCAGAAGCGGGAGTTTCTACGAGCAGTACTTC
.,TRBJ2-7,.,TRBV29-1,CSVRLGSYEQYF,TGCAGCGTCCGGTTGGGGAGCTACGAGCAGTACTTC
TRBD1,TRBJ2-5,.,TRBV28,CASSQQFSTGGAGPRETQYF,TGTGCCAGCAGCCAGCAATTCTCTACAGGGGGCGCGGGCCCAAGGGAAACCCAGTACTTC
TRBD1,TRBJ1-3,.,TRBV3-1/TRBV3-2,CASSQGTGGSGNTIYF,TGTGCCAGCAGCCAAGGGACAGGGGGCTCTGGAAACACCATATATTTT
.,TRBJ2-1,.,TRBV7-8,CASSLVVMAGRNNEQFF,TGTGCCAGCAGCTTAGTTGTCATGGCAGGCCGTAACAATGAGCAGTTCTTC
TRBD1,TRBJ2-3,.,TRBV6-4,CASSDSRRTGQGPTDTQYF,TGTGCCAGCAGTGACTCGCGAAGGACTGGACAGGGCCCTACAGATACGCAGTATTTT
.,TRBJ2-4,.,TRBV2,CASKGGPDKNIQYF,TGTGCCTCCAAGGGGGGGCCCGACAAAAACATTCAGTACTTC
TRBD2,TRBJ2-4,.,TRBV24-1,CATSDPLAGGADIQYF,TGTGCCACCAGTGATCCACTAGCGGGAGGTGCAGACATTCAGTACTTC
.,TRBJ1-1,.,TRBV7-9,CASSLDTMNTEAFF,TGTGCCAGCAGCTTAGACACCATGAACACTGAAGCTTTCTTT
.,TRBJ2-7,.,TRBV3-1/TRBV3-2,CASSQPEGSEQYF,TGTGCCAGCAGCCAACCCGAGGGCAGTGAGCAGTACTTC
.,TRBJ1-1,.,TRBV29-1,CAGGEVDTEAFF,TGCGCGGGCGGGGAAGTGGACACTGAAGCTTTCTTT
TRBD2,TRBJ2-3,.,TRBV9,CASSEGRDLGLAGGVRDTQYF,TGTGCCAGCAGCGAGGGTCGGGACCTTGGACTAGCGGGAGGGGTAAGAGATACGCAGTATTTT
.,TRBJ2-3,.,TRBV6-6,CASSYLTSTDTQYF,TGTGCCAGCAGTTATCTGACTAGCACAGATACGCAGTATTTT
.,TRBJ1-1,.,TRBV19,CASSIGLFTEAFF,TGTGCCAGTAGTATAGGTCTTTTCACTGAAGCTTTCTTT
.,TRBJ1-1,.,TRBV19,CASSIDYRANTEAFF,TGTGCCAGTAGTATAGATTACAGAGCGAACACTGAAGCTTTCTTT
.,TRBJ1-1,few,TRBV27,CASSLMGRGEAFF,TGTGCCAGCAGTTTAATGGGCAGGGGTGAAGCTTTCTTT
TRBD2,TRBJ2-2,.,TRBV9,CASSATSGTTGELFF,TGTGCCAGCAGCGCTACTAGCGGGACCACCGGGGAGCTGTTTTTT
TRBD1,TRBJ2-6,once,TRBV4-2,CASSETGGAGANVLTF,TGTGCCAGCAGCGAAACAGGGGGCGCTGGGGCCAACGTCCTGACTTTC
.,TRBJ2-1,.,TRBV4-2,CASSQNRDNEQFF,TGTGCCAGCAGCCAGAACAGGGACAATGAGCAGTTCTTC
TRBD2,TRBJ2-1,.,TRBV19,CATNTAGGNEQFF,TGTGCCACCAACACGGCGGGGGGCAATGAGCAGTTCTTC
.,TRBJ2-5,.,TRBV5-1,CASTIQETQYF,TGCGCCAGCACTATTCAAGAGACCCAGTACTTC
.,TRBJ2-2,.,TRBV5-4,CASSASAGNTGELFF,TGTGCCAGCAGCGCGTCGGCGGGTAACACCGGGGAGCTGTTTTTT
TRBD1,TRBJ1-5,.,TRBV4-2,CASSQAGTGELNYQPQHF,TGTGCCAGCAGCCAGGCCGGGACAGGGGAACTAAATTATCAGCCCCAGCATTTT
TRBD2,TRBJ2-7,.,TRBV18,CASSPSAGDISYEQYF,TGTGCCAGCTCACCAAGCGCGGGAGATATTTCCTACGAGCAGTACTTC
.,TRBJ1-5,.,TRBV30,CAWTTTGGGWGNQPQHF,TGTGCCTGGACCACAACTGGGGGCGGGTGGGGCAATCAGCCCCAGCATTTT
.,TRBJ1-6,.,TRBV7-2,CASSFGDNSPLHF,TGTGCCAGCAGCTTCGGGGATAATTCACCCCTCCACTTT
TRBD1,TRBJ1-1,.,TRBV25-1,CASSLEGARRTEAFF,TGTGCCAGCAGTTTGGAGGGGGCCCGCCGGACTGAAGCTTTCTTT
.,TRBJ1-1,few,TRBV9,CASSAQWDTEAFF,TGTGCCAGCAGCGCACAGTGGGACACTGAAGCTTTCTTT
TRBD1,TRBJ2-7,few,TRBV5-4,CASSDDRGYTYEQYF,TGTGCCAGCAGCGACGACAGGGGGTATACCTACGAGCAGTACTTC
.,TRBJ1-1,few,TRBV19,CASSRTGGANTEAFF,TGTGCCAGTAGTCGAACCGGGGGGGCTAACACTGAAGCTTTCTTT
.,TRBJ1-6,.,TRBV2,CASSRQGAYNSPLHF,TGTGCCAGCAGCAGACAAGGGGCCTATAATTCACCCCTCCACTTT
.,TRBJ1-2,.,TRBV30,CAWSVPQGSYGYTF,TGTGCCTGGAGTGTACCACAGGGCTCCTATGGCTACACCTTC
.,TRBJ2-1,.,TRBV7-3,CASSLDASEQFF,TGTGCCAGCAGCCTAGACGCCTCTGAGCAGTTCTTC
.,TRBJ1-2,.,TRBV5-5,CASSLTVPTYGYTF,TGTGCCAGCAGCTTGACTGTGCCCACGTATGGCTACACCTTC
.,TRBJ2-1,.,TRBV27,CASRRGRYNEQFF,TGTGCCAGCAGGCGGGGGCGATACAATGAGCAGTTCTTC
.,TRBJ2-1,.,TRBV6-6,CASSYSTQGNEQFF,TGTGCCAGCAGTTACTCGACGCAGGGGAATGAGCAGTTCTTC
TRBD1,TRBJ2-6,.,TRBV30,CAWSFETGGAGANVLTF,TGTGCCTGGAGTTTTGAGACAGGGGGCGCTGGGGCCAACGTCCTGACTTTC
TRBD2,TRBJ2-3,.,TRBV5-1,CASSQVAGGSRDTQYF,TGCGCCAGCAGCCAGGTAGCGGGAGGGAGTAGGGATACGCAGTATTTT
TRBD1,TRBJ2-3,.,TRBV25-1,CASRMTGATDTQYF,TGTGCCAGCAGGATGACAGGGGCCACAGATACGCAGTATTTT
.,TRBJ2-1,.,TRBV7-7,CASSLGPSSDEQFF,TGTGCTAGCAGCTTAGGTCCTAGTTCTGATGAGCAGTTCTTC
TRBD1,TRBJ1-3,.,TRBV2,CASSEGGAGGNTIYF,TGTGCCAGCAGTGAAGGAGGGGCAGGGGGGAACACCATATATTTT
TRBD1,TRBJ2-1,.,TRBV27,CASSLVVGTGGRNEQFF,TGTGCCAGCAGTTTGGTTGTTGGGACAGGGGGCCGCAATGAGCAGTTCTTC
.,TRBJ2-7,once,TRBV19,CASSMDSTAAYEQYF,TGTGCCAGTAGTATGGACTCGACGGCCGCCTACGAGCAGTACTTC
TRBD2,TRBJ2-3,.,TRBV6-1,CASSVRGGSGPDTQYF,TGTGCCAGCAGTGTTCGCGGCGGGAGCGGGCCCGATACGCAGTATTTT
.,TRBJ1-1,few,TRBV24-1,CATSDLKSSQNTEAFF,TGTGCCACCAGTGATTTGAAATCCAGTCAGAACACTGAAGCTTTCTTT
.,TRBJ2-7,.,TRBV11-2,CASSFRRTGEQYF,TGTGCCAGCAGCTTTCGGAGGACGGGCGAGCAGTACTTC
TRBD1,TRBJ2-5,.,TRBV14,CASSQGQGPGGETQYF,TGTGCCAGCAGCCAGGGACAGGGACCCGGAGGGGAGACCCAGTACTTC
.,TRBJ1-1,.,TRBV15,CATSIEQRNTEAFF,TGTGCCACCAGCATCGAACAGAGGAACACTGAAGCTTTCTTT
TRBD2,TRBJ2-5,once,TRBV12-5,CASDVRGRARETQYF,TGTGCTAGTGATGTTCGCGGGAGGGCCCGAGAGACCCAGTACTTC
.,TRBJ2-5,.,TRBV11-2,CASSFRGIQETQYF,TGTGCCAGCAGCTTCCGGGGGATCCAAGAGACCCAGTACTTC
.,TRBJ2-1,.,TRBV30,CAWTPSSYNEQFF,TGTGCCTGGACCCCGAGCTCCTACAATGAGCAGTTCTTC
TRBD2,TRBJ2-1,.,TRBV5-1,CASSLLAGAGQGYNEQFF,TGCGCCAGCAGCTTGTTAGCGGGAGCGGGGCAGGGCTACAATGAGCAGTTCTTC
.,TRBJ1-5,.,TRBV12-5,CASGLTSPGSRNQPQHF,TGTGCTAGTGGTTTGACCTCCCCGGGGTCGAGAAATCAGCCCCAGCATTTT
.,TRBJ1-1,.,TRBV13,CASRTNTEAFF,TGTGCCAGTAGAACTAACACTGAAGCTTTCTTT